The clone carrying this T cell receptor beta chain has just a few counts. A mixed TRB-A/B primer pool amplified rearranged TRB by multiplex touch-down PCR. TCRdb analysed the multiplex PCR reads with MiXCR anew, one entry per CDR3 protein. The table records 4,500 to 5,000 distinct CDR3 sequences, roughly 19% of them present only once. Amplification of TCR beta used genomic DNA extracted from peripheral blood. Trimming took 0 bases from V and 0 from J, leaving 9 bases between them. The CDR3 has 15 amino acids. Germline CDR1 reads KGHSH; CDR2 reads LQKENI. The data are from a study of T cell repertoires in aging, cancer and after chemotherapy.

This sequence was found in a human donor in good health. The donor label of this sample is uncertain. V is TRBV18 and J is TRBJ2-7, with a tentative D call TRBD2 (5 bases). The specimen was blood. The CDR3 sequence: CASSPPSGSSYEQYF. The CDR3 coding sequence is TGTGCCAGCTCACCACCTTCGGGAAGCTCCTACGAGCAGTACTTC.